The sequence of this T cell receptor beta chain was determined in a study of response to subunit inactivated influenza vaccine. Study-wide points: The study's authors posited that every seasonal influenza vaccination enlists few new T cells.

This clonotype was detected a few times. Its antigen is still unknown. The V gene end was trimmed by 4 bases and the J gene end by 7 bases; junction bases not matched to a gene: 4. Per the germline V gene, CDR1 is MNHEY and CDR2 is SVGAGI. The CDR3 runs 15 residues. TCRdb recomputed calls from the RT-PCR reads with MiXCR, one row per CDR3 protein. The sample holds around 470,000 distinct CDR3 sequences, less than 7.5% seen once. V and J are TRBV6-5 and TRBJ1-6, with 10 bases fitting TRBD1. Specimen: PBMCs from blood, collected around 2 years after vaccination. This clonotype originated in a man in his fifties or sixties who received an inactivated influenza vaccine. Here the CDR3 reads CASSSTDRGNSPLHF. CDR3 bases: TGTGCCAGCAGTTCCACGGACAGGGGGAATTCACCCCTCCACTTT.